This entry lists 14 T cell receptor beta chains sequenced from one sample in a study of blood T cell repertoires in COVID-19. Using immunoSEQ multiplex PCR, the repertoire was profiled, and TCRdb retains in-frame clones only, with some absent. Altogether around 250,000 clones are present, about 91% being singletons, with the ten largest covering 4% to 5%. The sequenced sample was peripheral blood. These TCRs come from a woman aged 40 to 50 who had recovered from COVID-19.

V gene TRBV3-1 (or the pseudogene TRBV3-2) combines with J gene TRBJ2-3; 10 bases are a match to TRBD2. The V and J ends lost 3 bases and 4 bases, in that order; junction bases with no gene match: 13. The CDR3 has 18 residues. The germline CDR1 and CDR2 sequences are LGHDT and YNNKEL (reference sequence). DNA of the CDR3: TGTGCCAGCAGCCAGGAAGCGGGAGGGCCTTTTTGGGCAGATACGCAGTATTTT. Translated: CASSQEAGGPFWADTQYF.

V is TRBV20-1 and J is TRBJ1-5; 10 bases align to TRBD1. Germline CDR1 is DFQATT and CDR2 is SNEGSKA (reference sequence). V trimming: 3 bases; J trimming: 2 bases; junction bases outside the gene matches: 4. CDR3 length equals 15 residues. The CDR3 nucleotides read TGCAGTGCTAGTTCCGGGACAGGGGGCAATCAGCCCCAGCATTTT. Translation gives CSASSGTGGNQPQHF.

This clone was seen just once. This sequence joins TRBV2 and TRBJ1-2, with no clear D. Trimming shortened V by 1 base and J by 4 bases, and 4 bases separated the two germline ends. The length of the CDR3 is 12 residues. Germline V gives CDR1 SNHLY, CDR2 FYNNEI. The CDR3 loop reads CASSEGSYGYTF. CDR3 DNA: TGTGCCAGCAGTGAAGGGAGCTATGGCTACACCTTC.

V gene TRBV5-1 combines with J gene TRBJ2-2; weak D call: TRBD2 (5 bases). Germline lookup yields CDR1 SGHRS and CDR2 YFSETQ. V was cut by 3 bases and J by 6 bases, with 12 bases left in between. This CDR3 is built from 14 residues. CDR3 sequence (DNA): TGCGCCAGCAGCTCCGACGGGGTAGCCGGGGAGCTGTTTTTT. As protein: CASSSDGVAGELFF.

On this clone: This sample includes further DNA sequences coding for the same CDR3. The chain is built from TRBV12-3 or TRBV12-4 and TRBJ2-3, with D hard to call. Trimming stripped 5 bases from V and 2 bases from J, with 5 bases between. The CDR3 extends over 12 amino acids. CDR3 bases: TGTGCCAGCAGTCCGTACACAGATACGCAGTATTTT. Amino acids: CASSPYTDTQYF.

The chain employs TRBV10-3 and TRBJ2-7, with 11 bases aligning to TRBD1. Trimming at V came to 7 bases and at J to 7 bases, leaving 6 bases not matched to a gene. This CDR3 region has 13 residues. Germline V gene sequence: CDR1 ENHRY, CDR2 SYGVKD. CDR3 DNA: TGTGCCATCACCGGACAGGGGGCGGATGAGCAGTACTTC. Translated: CAITGQGADEQYF.

The CDR3 protein is CASSPRGGNTGELFF. CDR3 in DNA: TGTGCCAGCAGCCCCAGGGGCGGGAACACCGGGGAGCTGTTTTTT. The rearrangement uses TRBV9 and TRBJ2-2, with a possible D match to TRBD1 (6 bases). The CDR3 length is 15 residues. The V and J ends lost 4 bases and 1 base respectively, with 11 bases between them. In germline, CDR1 is SGDLS, CDR2 YYNGEE.

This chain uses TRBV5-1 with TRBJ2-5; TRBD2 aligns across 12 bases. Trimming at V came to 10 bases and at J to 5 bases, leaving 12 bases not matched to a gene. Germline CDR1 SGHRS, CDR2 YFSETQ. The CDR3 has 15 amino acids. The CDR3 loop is CACELAGGLHETQYF. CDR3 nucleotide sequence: TGCGCCTGCGAACTAGCGGGGGGACTTCACGAGACCCAGTACTTC.

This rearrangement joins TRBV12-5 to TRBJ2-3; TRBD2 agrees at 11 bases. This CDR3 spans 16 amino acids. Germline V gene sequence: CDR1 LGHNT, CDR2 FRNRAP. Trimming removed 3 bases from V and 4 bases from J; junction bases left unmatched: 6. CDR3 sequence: CASGFQLAGGPDTQYF. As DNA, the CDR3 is TGTGCTAGTGGTTTCCAATTAGCGGGAGGGCCAGATACGCAGTATTTT.

CDR3 DNA: TGTGCCAGCAGTTATAGCAACTATGGCTACACCTTC. Translated, it gives CASSYSNYGYTF. V and J are TRBV6-2 or TRBV6-3 and TRBJ1-2; D ambiguous. V lost 3 bases, J lost 2 bases, and 4 bases lay in between. The CDR3 contains 12 residues. Germline V gene lookup returns CDR1 MNHEY and CDR2 SVGEGT.

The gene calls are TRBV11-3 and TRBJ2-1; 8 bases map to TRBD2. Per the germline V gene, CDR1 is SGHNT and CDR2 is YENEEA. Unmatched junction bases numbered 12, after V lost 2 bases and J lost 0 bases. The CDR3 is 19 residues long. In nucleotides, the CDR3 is TGTGCCAGCAGCTTAAGTTTTCGTCTAGCGGGTTTCTCCTACAATGAGCAGTTCTTC. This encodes CASSLSFRLAGFSYNEQFF.

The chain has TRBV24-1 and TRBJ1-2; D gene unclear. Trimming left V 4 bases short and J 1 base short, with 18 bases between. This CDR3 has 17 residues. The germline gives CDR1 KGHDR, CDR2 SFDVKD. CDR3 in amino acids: CATSDTRVGGHNYGYTF. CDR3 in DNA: TGTGCCACCAGTGACACGCGCGTCGGCGGCCATAACTATGGCTACACCTTC.

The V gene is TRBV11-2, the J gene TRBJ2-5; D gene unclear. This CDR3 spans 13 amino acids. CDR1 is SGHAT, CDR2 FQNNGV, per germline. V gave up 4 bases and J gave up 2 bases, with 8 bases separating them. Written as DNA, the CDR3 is TGTGCCAGCAGCTCTAGACGGCAAGAGACCCAGTACTTC. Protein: CASSSRRQETQYF.

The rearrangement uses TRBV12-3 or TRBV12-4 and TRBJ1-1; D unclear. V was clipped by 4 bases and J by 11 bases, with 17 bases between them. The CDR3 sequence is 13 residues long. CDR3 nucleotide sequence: TGTGCCAGCAGTTCGAATGTGAACTCGAGGGCTTTCTTT. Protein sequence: CASSSNVNSRAFF.